What follows are 3 T cell receptor beta chains derived from one specimen sequenced in a study of cytomegalovirus exposure and HLA in healthy donors. Profiled with immunoSEQ multiplex PCR; TCRdb holds only in-frame clones, not every one. The sample lists fewer than 350,000 clones; 70% to 90% were seen once. The sequencing input was PBMCs. The origin of the receptors is a woman aged 18-30 years in good health and CMV-seronegative.

This chain links TRBV4-1 with TRBJ2-3; 7 positions agree with TRBD1. The CDR3 is made up of 16 amino acids. CDR1 is MGHRA, CDR2 YSYEKL, per germline. V gave up 2 bases and J gave up 0 bases; unmatched junction bases: 5. The chain's CDR3 is CASSQPTGPSTDTQYF. Here the CDR3 DNA reads TGCGCCAGCAGCCAACCGACAGGGCCAAGCACAGATACGCAGTATTTT.

The chain couples TRBV5-1 to TRBJ2-7, with 9 bases that match TRBD1. The CDR3 extends over 16 amino acids. The V gene's germline CDR1 is SGHRS and CDR2 YFSETQ. V was pared by 0 bases and J by 3 bases, with 7 bases of the junction left unmatched. The CDR3 region is CASSLGGTGKFYEQYF. The CDR3 bases are TGCGCCAGCAGCTTGGGGGGGACAGGGAAATTCTACGAGCAGTACTTC.

The CDR3 protein is CTSSQDPFIRGSYEQYF. CDR3 nucleotide sequence: TGCACCAGCAGCCAAGACCCCTTCATCAGGGGCTCCTACGAGCAGTACTTC. J is TRBJ2-7 and V is TRBV1; TRBD1, the table's D call, lacks a check against the DNA. TRBV1 has pseudogene status. CDR3 length: 17 residues.